This TCR beta chain was identified during a study of PD-L1 blockade in urothelial cancer (dated by TCRdb to 2016 to 2017). Concerning the study at large: Therapy was started in the mid-2010s for all patients, and atezolizumab 1,200 mg was administered intravenously every 3 weeks. Over 28 patients had pretreatment blood TCR-seq, around 25 had at least one posttreatment blood collection, and around 25 had tumor TCR-seq. Eight or nine patients reached durable clinical benefit, while around 19 patients did not. In the same patients, pretreatment tumors underwent whole exome sequencing and RNA sequencing in addition to TCR sequencing. An ECOG performance status of 0 or 1 was recorded for the patients, and 0 to 3 prior chemotherapy regimens had been received by the patients. Blood samples gave a median of 141,255 T cells and some 83,000 unique TCRs, with a median clonality of 0.080. Blood samples were analyzed at 3 weeks after treatment start (second dose) and at 6 weeks after treatment start. Pretreatment tumor samples and matched peripheral blood, collected serially before and after atezolizumab treatment, underwent TCR sequencing. Durable clinical benefit was defined as a progression-free survival longer than 6 months, and TCR features were additionally tested against progression-free survival and overall survival. Somatic, immune and clinical correlates of response to PD-L1 blockade with atezolizumab in urothelial cancer were the focus of an exploratory multi-omic analysis. About 85% of the 29 patients were males with bladder-origin urothelial cancer, and about 60% of the 29 reported a prior smoking history.

Synthetic TCR analog templates were spiked into each PCR so that absolute template abundance could be estimated from read counts. The immunoSEQ assay used bias-controlled V and J gene primers to amplify TCRbeta CDR3 regions from genomic DNA. Sequencing of rearranged TCRbeta segments was done at approximately 20X coverage. Concerning the study's data processing: Sequencing errors were corrected by clustering and CDR3s were annotated against IMGT to assign V, D and J genes. Downstream analyses used only productive TCRbeta rearrangements, leaving out any out-of-frame or stop-codon sequences. To compute clonality, Shannon entropy was normalized by the log of the number of unique productive sequences and then subtracted from one. Clones differing between time points or between blood and tumor were identified by Fisher's exact test with Benjamini-Hochberg correction at adjusted p below 0.01. The clones in this table, taken by TCRdb from immuneACCESS, are in-frame only. Not every clone is retained; where verified, under half of the shortfall comes from an unresolved V gene, and the cause of the rest is unknown. V, J and clone size are those of that table, while D and trimming were read from the DNA. In all, the sample holds about 70,000 clones, and roughly nine tenths of those were seen once. Jointly, the top ten make up around 4.2% of the sample.

Sample time point, as interpreted from the label and publication: pretreatment peripheral blood. A total of under 35 patients with locally advanced or metastatic urothelial carcinoma, treated at Memorial Sloan Kettering on a trial protocol, made up the cohort. Peripheral blood mononuclear cells were collected pretreatment and during treatment, with between 1 and 8 total time points obtained per patient. The Qiagen DNeasy Blood extraction kit was used to purify genomic DNA from total PBMCs and tumor samples. PBMCs were collected pretreatment and during treatment, and were isolated and stored as previously described. CDR1 MDHEN and CDR2 SYDVKM were looked up in the germline V gene. The CDR3 spans 14 residues, from the cysteine through the phenylalanine. Just the 42-base CDR3 DNA is kept, in frame starting at base 1. V is cut back by 5 bases and J by 3 bases, with 5 bases in the junction unmatched. What the authors observed across the whole study: Patients with durable benefit showed greater expansion of tumor-associated TCR clones in peripheral blood 3 weeks after starting treatment (n of about 20, p = 0.022). A pretreatment peripheral blood TCR clonality below the median was linked to improved progression-free and overall survival. Because the sample size was small (n of about 27) and many of the analyses were exploratory, the results are meant to be hypothesis-generating.

As to this clone: It lacks a known antigen. No much larger clone exists at a distance of one base, and base qualities are not known.

The chain joins TRBV28 to TRBJ2-7; a stretch of 9 junction bases matches TRBD1. Source: PBMCs, taken around atezolizumab (anti-PD-L1) treatment. This TCR was recovered from a man in his 70s with urothelial cancer. In nucleotide form, the sequence is TGTGCCAGCAGTGTCCTGACAGGGGGCTACGAGCAGTACTTC. It translates as CASSVLTGGYEQYF.